This T cell receptor beta chain was captured in a study of read filtering for tumor transcriptome and immune sequencing. Molecular barcoded adaptors covering alpha/delta and beta/gamma chains were used on about 0.4 ug RNA. TCRdb ran MiXCR on the reads and lists one entry per CDR3 protein. The table has fewer than 75,000 distinct CDR3 sequences, roughly 19% seen once. The V segment lost 4 bases and the J segment 5 bases; nucleotides outside the gene matches: 3. Germline V lookup: CDR1 DFQATT, CDR2 SNEGSKA (reference sequence). This CDR3 is built from 12 residues. Comments on this clonotype: Because it lacks the conserved phenylalanine or tryptophan at the end, this CDR3 is likely a read error.

The sequenced sample consisted of a population of CD138-negative cells sorted from bone marrow. This receptor was identified in a donor over 35 with multiple myeloma. The chain uses TRBV20-1 and TRBJ1-1, with TRBD1 identical over 8 bases. This chain's CDR3 is CSATGGKTEAFL. The DNA of the CDR3 is TGCAGTGCTACAGGGGGCAAGACTGAAGCTTTCCTT.